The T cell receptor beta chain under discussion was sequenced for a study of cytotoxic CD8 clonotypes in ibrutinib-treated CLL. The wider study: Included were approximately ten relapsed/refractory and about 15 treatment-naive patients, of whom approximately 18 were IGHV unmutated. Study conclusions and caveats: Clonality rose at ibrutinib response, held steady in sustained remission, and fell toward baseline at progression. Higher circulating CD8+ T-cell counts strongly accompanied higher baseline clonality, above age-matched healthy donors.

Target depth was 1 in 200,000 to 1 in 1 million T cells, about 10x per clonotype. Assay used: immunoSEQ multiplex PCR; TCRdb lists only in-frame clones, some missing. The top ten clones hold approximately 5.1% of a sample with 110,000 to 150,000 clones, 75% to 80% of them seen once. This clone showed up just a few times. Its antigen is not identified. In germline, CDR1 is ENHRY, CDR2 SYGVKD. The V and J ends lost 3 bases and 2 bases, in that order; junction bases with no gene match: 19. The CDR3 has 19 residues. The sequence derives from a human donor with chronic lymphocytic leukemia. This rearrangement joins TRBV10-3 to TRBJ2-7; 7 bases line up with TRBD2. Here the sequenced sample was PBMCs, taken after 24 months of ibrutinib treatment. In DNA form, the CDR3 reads TGTGCCATCAGTGATGGGAGGGAAAATCCGGGACTAAGCACCTACGAGCAGTACTTC. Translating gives CAISDGRENPGLSTYEQYF.